Included here is one T cell receptor (beta chain) sequence, with context. This record comes from a study of blood T cell repertoires in COVID-19. Study in general: There were acute and convalescent COVID-19 samples, and they came from the United States, Italy and Spain. PBMCs, B-cell-depleted T cells, or T cells provided the cDNA or gDNA that made up the material.

Study processing details: From reference gene primer amplification, estimates of nucleated cell counts were derived. Libraries were prepared by immunoSEQ multiplex PCR; TCRdb keeps only in-frame clonotypes and omits some of them. V and J calls and clone size are copied from that table; D and trimming were computed from the DNA. The sample holds tens of thousands of clones, 85% to 90% seen once. The length of the CDR3 is 14 residues. Germline CDR1 LNHNV, CDR2 YYDKDF (reference sequence). With 0 bases removed from V and 4 bases from J, the gap between germline ends came to 8 bases. The TCR sequence derives from a man in his fifties or sixties with acute or convalescent COVID-19. The chain recombines TRBV15 with TRBJ2-3; a weak D match, TRBD2 (6 bases). Sequenced: peripheral blood. This CDR3 reads CATSRDLAADTQYF. In DNA, the CDR3 is TGTGCCACCAGCAGAGATTTAGCGGCAGATACGCAGTATTTT.